This TCR beta chain comes out of a study of T cell clonality in common variable immunodeficiency (dated by TCRdb to 2014 to 2015). This clone was observed many times. Its target antigen remains unknown. Read coverage stops 3 residues before the CDR3 terminus; the germline J gene supplies the remainder. V trim: 7 bases; J trim: 2 bases; unmatched bases: 9. The CDR3 holds 15 amino acids from the cysteine to the phenylalanine. The DNA has 36 bases, all within the CDR3, and is read from base 1. The germline V gene specifies SNHLY as CDR1 and FYNNEI as CDR2. Study-wide conclusions, independent of this receptor: Although equal DNA input was used, an average of approximately 74,000 unique sequences per sample was obtained for controls, compared with around 30,000 for CVID samples. TCRbeta clonality was higher in CVID subjects than in healthy controls (t-test p = 0.018), and the increase was most characteristic of about a third of subjects. Patient heterogeneity within the CVID cohort put limits on correlating repertoire features with clinical complications. CVID TCRbeta sequences were reported to have fewer deletions and N-nucleotide insertions and to lack highly modified clones with 13 or more V deletions. The authors noted that sequencing repertoires of T cell subpopulations would be needed to clarify what caused the increased clonality in CVID. Healthy controls shared more TCRbeta clones with each other than CVID subjects shared among themselves (p < 0.0001).

Most CVID patients and most healthy controls were of Caucasian heritage. Heparinized peripheral whole blood samples of about 5 to 8.5 ml were collected from each donor. Genomic DNA from adults with common variable immune deficiency (CVID) and from healthy adult controls was the source for sequencing TCRbeta CDR3 repertoires. The control group comprised about 22 healthy adult volunteers, approximately 12 female and 10 or so male, aged roughly 20 to 75 years with a mean age of around 37. To isolate peripheral blood mononuclear cells, diluted blood was subjected to density centrifugation over Hypaque 1077 or Ficoll-Paque. Genomic DNA was obtained from unsorted mononuclear cells using either Qiagen column purification or a centrifugation-based method. For sequencing input, CVID and control samples contributed equivalent amounts of genomic DNA. For every sample, a 60 bp segment covering the rearranged TCRbeta CDR3 region was amplified and then sequenced. The immunoSEQ assay, a bias-corrected multiplex PCR with high-throughput sequencing, was employed for TCRbeta amplification. The authors processed their data as follows. Each unique nucleotide sequence was treated as a clone and annotated with V, D and J genes, copy number and frequency. Sequences were labeled productive if in frame, and non-productive if out of frame or containing stop codons. As previously described, clonality was calculated on the basis of Shannon's entropy. The predicted amino acid sequences of productive clones were used to derive the mean CDR3 Kyte-Doolittle hydropathy. Hierarchical clustering of scaled V gene usage was performed with the R hclust function using Manhattan distance and complete linkage. To assess clone sharing by CDR3 amino acid sequence, 12 repertoires per group were resampled over 100 rounds. The repertoires were searched for 70 published EBV-specific and some 250 published CMV-specific TCRbeta sequences. After a couple of CVID samples that produced fewer than 10,000 sequences were dropped from the analysis, some 40 CVID repertoires remained. TCRdb re-hosts the immuneACCESS table, in-frame sequences only. Its copies lack some clones; in the studies checked, an unresolved V gene accounts for under half of them, and the cause for the rest is not known. The V and J calls and clone size were taken over from that table, and D and trimming were inferred from the DNA. In this sample the table shows about 35,000 clones, and no singletons are among them. The top ten clones comprise approximately 9.8% of the sample.

The clonotype originates from a person aged 18 to 70 in good health. The chain couples TRBV2 to TRBJ2-7, and 9 junctional nucleotides match TRBD2. Sequencing was performed on peripheral blood mononuclear cells. The CDR3 corresponds to CASTPGVAGAYEQYF. CDR3 DNA, as far as it was read: TGTGCCAGCACCCCTGGGGTAGCGGGAGCCTACGAG.